This is a list of T cell receptor beta chains from one sample in a study of blood T cell repertoires in COVID-19. Sequenced by immunoSEQ multiplex PCR; TCRdb stores in-frame clones only, minus some. The sample lists some 80,000 clones, roughly 90% occurring once. Sequenced material: peripheral blood. Receptors were obtained from a human donor in a cohort sampled during active COVID-19. CDR3s include the opening cysteine and the closing phenylalanine or tryptophan. The order of the fields is D gene, V gene, J gene, clone size, CDR3 protein, CDR3 DNA. A D gene is named only where the DNA matches it firmly. For some rows the clone size is stated as once, few or many, or as a class when expanded; others skip it.

TRBD2	TRBV13	TRBJ2-1	-	CASSSPGTSGGLTYNEQFF	TGTGCCAGCAGCTCTCCTGGGACTAGCGGGGGGTTAACCTACAATGAGCAGTTCTTC
-	TRBV28	TRBJ1-2	-	CASSFPEGYTF	TGTGCCAGCAGTTTTCCGGAGGGCTACACCTTC
-	TRBV9	TRBJ1-2	once	CASSVRGGSNYGYTF	TGTGCCAGCAGCGTCCGAGGGGGATCCAACTATGGCTACACCTTC
TRBD2	TRBV12-5	TRBJ2-6	-	CASGLVSLASSGGSGANVLTF	TGTGCTAGTGGTTTGGTCAGCCTGGCCTCTAGCGGGGGCTCTGGGGCCAACGTCCTGACTTTC
-	TRBV7-6	TRBJ1-1	-	CASSDDRNTEAFF	TGTGCCAGCAGCGACGACAGGAACACTGAAGCTTTCTTT
-	TRBV6-5	TRBJ2-5	-	CASSRGETQYF	TGTGCCAGCAGCCGGGGGGAGACCCAGTACTTC
TRBD1	TRBV5-1	TRBJ2-1	-	CASSRLPGQGAGEWPLQFF	TGCGCCAGCAGCCGACTTCCGGGACAGGGGGCAGGGGAATGGCCTTTGCAGTTCTTC
-	TRBV6-2/TRBV6-3	TRBJ1-2	-	CASSYSRSYGYTF	TGTGCCAGCAGTTACTCTAGAAGCTATGGCTACACCTTC
TRBD1	TRBV6-2/TRBV6-3	TRBJ2-7	-	CASSPLTGTAYEQYF	TGTGCCAGCAGCCCTCTGACCGGGACAGCCTACGAGCAGTACTTC
TRBD1	TRBV7-8	TRBJ2-7	-	CASSRTGAVEQYF	TGTGCCAGCAGCCGAACAGGGGCGGTTGAGCAGTACTTC
-	TRBV21-1	TRBJ2-7	few	CASSKEGHLGPPYEQYF	TGTGCCAGCAGCAAAGAGGGACATCTAGGCCCACCCTACGAGCAGTACTTC
TRBD2	TRBV10-2	TRBJ2-3	-	CASSVLAGGPIDTQYF	TGCGCCAGCAGTGTCCTAGCGGGGGGGCCTATAGATACGCAGTATTTT
TRBD2	TRBV6-5	TRBJ2-1	-	CASSQAGTSEFF	TGTGCCAGCAGTCAGGCCGGGACTAGCGAGTTCTTC
-	TRBV27	TRBJ1-2	-	CASSLRGAIGYTF	TGTGCCAGCAGTTTACGGGGGGCGATTGGCTACACCTTC
-	TRBV10-2	TRBJ2-2	-	CARDFGELFF	TGCGCCAGGGACTTCGGGGAGCTGTTTTTT
TRBD1	TRBV3-1/TRBV3-2	TRBJ2-1	-	CASSQDRGFEQFF	TGTGCCAGCAGCCAGGACAGGGGCTTCGAGCAGTTCTTC
-	TRBV6-6	TRBJ1-6	-	CASRVGGPAGPPLHF	TGTGCCAGCAGAGTGGGGGGGCCCGCCGGGCCACCCCTCCACTTT
-	TRBV6-5	TRBJ1-5	-	CASSRSQGYNQPQHF	TGTGCCAGCAGTAGGTCACAGGGCTACAATCAGCCCCAGCATTTT
TRBD2	TRBV7-9	TRBJ2-3	-	CASSLDPGLAGGPNPQYF	TGTGCCAGCAGCTTAGACCCTGGACTAGCGGGAGGACCCAACCCGCAGTATTTT
-	TRBV19	TRBJ1-3	-	CASSPRQSSSGNTIYF	TGTGCCAGTAGTCCCCGACAGAGCTCCTCTGGAAACACCATATATTTT
-	TRBV5-1	TRBJ1-5	-	CASSLDISNQPQHF	TGCGCCAGCAGCTTGGATATTAGCAATCAGCCCCAGCATTTT
TRBD1	TRBV7-9	TRBJ2-7	few	CASSSPDRGLYEQYF	TGTGCCAGCAGCTCTCCCGACAGGGGGCTCTACGAGCAGTACTTC
TRBD2	TRBV14	TRBJ2-7	-	CASSPRLAGGYEQYF	TGTGCCAGCAGCCCCCGACTAGCGGGGGGGTACGAGCAGTACTTC
-	TRBV21-1	TRBJ1-1	-	CASSIQGQGTEAFF	TGTGCCAGCAGCATTCAGGGACAGGGGACTGAAGCTTTCTTT
TRBD2	TRBV4-2	TRBJ2-5	-	CASSQREGGEETQYF	TGTGCCAGCAGCCAACGGGAGGGGGGTGAAGAGACCCAGTACTTC
-	TRBV4-2	TRBJ2-1	-	CASSQEGQMASYNEQFF	TGTGCCAGCAGCCAAGAGGGCCAGATGGCGTCCTACAATGAGCAGTTCTTC
TRBD1	TRBV5-6	TRBJ2-1	-	CASRSGQGAHEQFF	TGTGCCAGCAGGTCGGGACAGGGGGCCCATGAGCAGTTCTTC
-	TRBV27	TRBJ1-2	medium-sized	CASSLGQYPLHGYTF	TGTGCCAGCAGTTTGGGCCAGTACCCCCTCCATGGCTACACCTTC
-	TRBV18	TRBJ2-3	-	CASSPMSQAPTDTQYF	TGTGCCAGCTCACCAATGTCACAGGCCCCCACAGATACGCAGTATTTT
TRBD1	TRBV4-1	TRBJ2-7	-	CASSQMSGTVKYEQYF	TGCGCCAGCAGCCAAATGTCGGGGACAGTCAAATACGAGCAGTACTTC
TRBD1	TRBV5-1	TRBJ2-7	-	CASSTAGTGSGEQYF	TGCGCCAGCAGTACGGCCGGGACAGGGTCGGGCGAGCAGTACTTC
TRBD1	TRBV27	TRBJ2-7	-	CASSLQQGSPPYEQYF	TGTGCCAGCAGTTTACAACAGGGGAGTCCCCCCTACGAGCAGTACTTC
TRBD2	TRBV7-2	TRBJ2-7	-	CASRGTSGRASYEQYF	TGTGCCAGCAGGGGGACTAGCGGGAGGGCCTCCTACGAGCAGTACTTC
TRBD2	TRBV7-3	TRBJ2-1	-	CASSIRTSGRNNEQFF	TGTGCCAGCAGCATACGGACTAGCGGGAGGAACAATGAGCAGTTCTTC
TRBD2	TRBV28	TRBJ2-3	-	CASSSSGKNTDTQYF	TGTGCCAGCAGTTCTAGCGGAAAAAACACAGATACGCAGTATTTT
TRBD1	TRBV2	TRBJ2-5	-	CASSDVTGGPETQYF	TGTGCCAGCAGTGACGTAACAGGGGGACCGGAGACCCAGTACTTC
-	TRBV5-4	TRBJ2-3	-	CASNRLSSRGTDTQYF	TGTGCCAGCAACCGTTTGTCGAGCAGGGGCACAGATACGCAGTATTTT
-	TRBV6-1	TRBJ2-3	-	CASSEISDTQYF	TGTGCCAGCAGTGAGATAAGCGATACGCAGTATTTT
TRBD1	TRBV23-1	TRBJ1-5	few	CASSQSRDRVNQPQHF	TGCGCCAGCAGTCAATCGAGGGACAGAGTCAATCAGCCCCAGCATTTT
-	TRBV28	TRBJ1-1	once	CASSRMGEGNTEAFF	TGTGCCAGCAGTCGTATGGGGGAGGGGAACACTGAAGCTTTCTTT